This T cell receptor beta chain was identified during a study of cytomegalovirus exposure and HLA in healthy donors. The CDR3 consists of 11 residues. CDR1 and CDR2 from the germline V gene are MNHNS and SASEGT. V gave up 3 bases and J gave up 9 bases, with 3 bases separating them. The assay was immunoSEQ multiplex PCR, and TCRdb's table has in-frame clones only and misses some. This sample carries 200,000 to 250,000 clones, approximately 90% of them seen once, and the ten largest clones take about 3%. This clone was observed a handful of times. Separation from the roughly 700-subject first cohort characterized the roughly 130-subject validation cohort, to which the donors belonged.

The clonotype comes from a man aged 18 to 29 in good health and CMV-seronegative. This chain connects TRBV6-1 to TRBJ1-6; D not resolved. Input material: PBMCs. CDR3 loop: CASSESSPLHF. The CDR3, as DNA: TGTGCCAGCAGTGAGAGTTCACCCCTCCACTTT.